Listed here are 21 T cell receptor beta chains from one sample, sequenced in a study of blood T cell repertoires in COVID-19 (dated by TCRdb to the early 2020s). The library relied on the immunoSEQ multiplex PCR assay. This immuneACCESS table, as held by TCRdb, lists in-frame sequences with V and J called but not all clones. Of the missing ones, under half trace to an unresolved V gene in checked studies; the others have no known cause. The sample has approximately 150,000 clones on record, approximately 90% of them singletons. The ten largest clones capture 1.5% to 2% of the sample. The sequenced sample consisted of peripheral blood. These receptors originate from a human donor in a cohort sampled during active COVID-19.

V usage is TRBV19 and J usage is TRBJ1-2; D is ambiguous. V lost 7 bases and J 1 base, leaving 13 bases between the germline ends. The CDR3 is made up of 14 amino acids. The germline V gene encodes CDR1 LNHDA and CDR2 SQIVND (reference sequence). The CDR3 bases are TGTGCCAGTAATGGACGGAGGGATAACTATGGCTACACCTTC. It is translated as CASNGRRDNYGYTF.

J is TRBJ1-1 and V is TRBV5-1; possibly TRBD1 for D (5 bases). CDR1 SGHRS and CDR2 YFSETQ come from the germline V gene. This CDR3 comprises 15 residues. V was pared by 2 bases and J by 3 bases, with 14 bases between. The CDR3 DNA sequence: TGCGCCAGCAGCTTCATGGCGGGGCAGGACACTGAAGCTTTCTTT. Encoded protein: CASSFMAGQDTEAFF. The full variable domain, in which reference TRBV5-1 and TRBJ1-1 provide the parts outside the CDR3, is KAGVTQTPRYLIKTRGQQVTLSCSPISGHRSVSWYQQTPGQGLQFLFEYFSETQRNKGNFPGRFSGRQFSNSRSEMNVSTLELGDSALYLCASSFMAGQDTEAFFGQGTRLTVV.

The chain uses TRBV2 and TRBJ1-1, with TRBD1 identical over 10 bases. Trimming at V came to 8 bases and at J to 7 bases, leaving 7 bases not matched to a gene. Germline V gene lookup returns CDR1 SNHLY and CDR2 FYNNEI. The CDR3 consists of 13 residues. The CDR3 region is CASGSGQGGEAFF. The CDR3 nucleotides are TGTGCCAGCGGGAGTGGACAGGGGGGTGAAGCTTTCTTT.

The chain uses TRBV7-3 and TRBJ2-2, with 9 bases matching TRBD1. With V trimmed by 1 base and J by 4 bases, 1 base remained unmatched. The CDR3 runs 15 residues. Germline V gene sequence: CDR1 SGHTA, CDR2 FQGTGA. CDR3 sequence reads: CASSLMTGGTGELFF. In DNA, the CDR3 is TGTGCCAGCAGCTTAATGACAGGGGGCACCGGGGAGCTGTTTTTT.

The chain joins TRBV5-6 to TRBJ1-5, with 9 positions matching TRBD1. The J segment lost 5 bases and the V segment lost 4 bases, leaving 13 bases of the junction unmatched. Germline V gene sequence: CDR1 SGHDT, CDR2 YYEEEE. The CDR3 runs to 17 residues. CDR3 amino acids: CASSGPRRDREDQPQHF. DNA for the CDR3: TGTGCCAGCAGCGGGCCCCGTCGGGACAGGGAAGATCAGCCCCAGCATTTT.

The chain is built from TRBV25-1 and TRBJ1-1; D may be TRBD1 (5 bases). V gave up 3 bases and J gave up 5 bases, with 16 bases separating them. Germline values: CDR1 MGHDK, CDR2 SYGVNS. The CDR3 totals 15 residues. Here the CDR3 reads CASSDGTRGRTEAFF. CDR3 in DNA: TGTGCCAGCAGTGATGGTACACGGGGGAGGACTGAAGCTTTCTTT.

This sequence joins TRBV25-1 and TRBJ2-1, with TRBD2 identical over 11 bases. The V and J ends lost 0 bases and 4 bases, in that order; junction bases with no gene match: 2. The germline V gene has CDR1 MGHDK and CDR2 SYGVNS. This CDR3 has 16 amino acids. The CDR3 DNA reads as TGTGCCAGCAGTGAATATCCTAGCGGGGGGTACAATGAGCAGTTCTTC. Translation gives CASSEYPSGGYNEQFF.

The chain has TRBV7-3 and TRBJ2-7; no firm D call. The CDR3 totals 13 residues. The germline V and J ends were trimmed by 4 bases and 0 bases, with 7 bases remaining between them. Germline V gene lookup returns CDR1 SGHTA and CDR2 FQGTGA. CDR3 sequence reads: CASSSGPSYEQYF. The CDR3 nucleotides read TGTGCCAGCAGCTCTGGGCCCTCCTACGAGCAGTACTTC.

The chain carries TRBV7-8 and TRBJ2-3; no clear D. Between the trimmed V and J ends, which lost 5 bases and 0 bases, there was a span of 12 bases. The CDR3 sequence is 15 residues long. Germline CDR1 and CDR2: SGHVS and FQNEAQ. The CDR3 here is CASSRTGGSTDTQYF. CDR3 coding DNA: TGTGCCAGCAGCAGAACCGGCGGTAGCACAGATACGCAGTATTTT. The full variable domain, in which reference TRBV7-8 and TRBJ2-3 provide the parts outside the CDR3, is GAGVSQSPRYKVAKRGQDVALRCDPISGHVSLFWYQQALGQGPEFLTYFQNEAQLDKSGLPSDRFFAERPEGSVSTLKIQRTQQEDSAVYLCASSRTGGSTDTQYFGPGTRLTVL.

V usage is TRBV10-3 and J usage is TRBJ2-7, with TRBD2 as a possible D gene (5 bases). The CDR3 spans 14 residues. Germline CDR1 is ENHRY and CDR2 is SYGVKD. The V end was cut by 4 bases, the J end by 0 bases, with 10 bases between. The CDR3 here is CAISGGSYSYEQYF. The CDR3 bases are TGTGCCATCAGTGGCGGGTCTTACTCCTACGAGCAGTACTTC.

DNA of the CDR3: TGCGCCAGCAGCCAAGAGACGGGAGAGACCCAGTACTTC. It yields the protein CASSQETGETQYF. The J gene is TRBJ2-5, the V gene TRBV4-3; the D is unclear. Germline CDR1 LGHNA, CDR2 YSLEER. The CDR3 spans 13 residues. Trimming stripped 0 bases from V and 4 bases from J, with 6 bases between.

The CDR3 DNA sequence: TGTGCAAGTCGCTTAGGTACAGGGTTCGGATACGAGCAGTACTTC. Translating it yields CASRLGTGFGYEQYF. The V gene is TRBV12-2, the J gene TRBJ2-7; the table's D call, TRBD1, has no DNA check behind it. TRBV12-2 is annotated as a pseudogene. CDR3 length: 15 amino acids.

This sequence joins TRBV13 and TRBJ2-1, with D possibly matching TRBD1 (5 bases). V lost 5 bases, J lost 1 base, and 15 bases lay in between. The CDR3 consists of 16 residues. Looked up from germline, CDR1 is PRHDT and CDR2 is FYEKMQ (reference sequence). CDR3 sequence: CASSPRTGDSYNEQFF. The CDR3 DNA reads as TGTGCCAGCAGCCCCCGAACAGGAGATTCCTACAATGAGCAGTTCTTC.

The genes are TRBV7-2 and TRBJ2-1; D call uncertain. V was trimmed by 8 bases and J by 4 bases, leaving 12 bases between them. This CDR3 is 13 amino acids long. The germline gives CDR1 SGHTA, CDR2 FQGNSA. The CDR3 coding sequence is TGTGCCAGCGGCGCCGAGGTTTACAATGAGCAGTTCTTC. Translated, it gives CASGAEVYNEQFF.

The rearrangement joins TRBV4-2 to TRBJ2-6; 7 nucleotides line up with TRBD2. Germline V gene data show CDR1 as LGHNA and CDR2 as YNFKEQ. This CDR3 spans 19 amino acids. The trim removed 1 base at V and 0 bases at J, leaving 9 bases unmatched. The CDR3: CASSQGRRGLLSGANVLTF. CDR3 coding DNA: TGTGCCAGCAGCCAAGGGAGGCGGGGGTTACTCTCTGGGGCCAACGTCCTGACTTTC.

V usage is TRBV6-2 or TRBV6-3 and J usage is TRBJ1-2; the match to TRBD1 covers 7 bases. Per germline, CDR1 MNHEY and CDR2 SVGEGT. V lost 5 bases and J lost 4; bases outside the gene matches: 7. This CDR3 spans 14 amino acids. DNA for the CDR3: TGTGCCAGCAGTACAGGGGTGGGATCCTATGGCTACACCTTC. Translation: CASSTGVGSYGYTF.

Only one count was recorded for this clone. The rearrangement uses TRBV11-3 and TRBJ2-5; TRBD2 is a possible D gene (6 bases). Germline values: CDR1 SGHNT, CDR2 YENEEA. This CDR3 contains 15 residues. Trimming took 5 bases from V and 1 from J, leaving 14 bases between them. This CDR3 is CASSPGGVGQETQYF. CDR3 coding DNA: TGTGCCAGCAGCCCCGGGGGAGTGGGCCAAGAGACCCAGTACTTC.

The V and J genes are TRBV6-2 or TRBV6-3 and TRBJ2-1; tentatively, D is TRBD2 (6 bases). CDR3 length equals 15 residues. From germline, CDR1 is MNHEY and CDR2 SVGEGT. V was clipped by 2 bases and J by 0 bases, with 8 bases between them. CDR3 region: CASSYGGNSYNEQFF. CDR3 nucleotides: TGTGCCAGCAGTTACGGGGGGAACTCCTACAATGAGCAGTTCTTC.

V gene TRBV30 combines with J gene TRBJ2-7, with D unclear. Trimming took off 3 bases at V and 1 base at J, with 7 bases between the two ends. The length of the CDR3 is 12 residues. In germline, CDR1 is GTSNPN, CDR2 SVGIG (reference sequence). Here the CDR3 reads CAWSPESYEQYF. The DNA of the CDR3 is TGTGCCTGGAGCCCTGAGTCCTACGAGCAGTACTTC.

The J gene is TRBJ2-7, the V gene TRBV18, with 11 bases that match TRBD1. The germline CDR1 and CDR2 sequences are KGHSH and LQKENI. CDR3 length: 14 amino acids. V lost 3 bases and J lost 7; bases outside the gene matches: 5. Written as DNA, the CDR3 is TGTGCCAGCTCACCGGGACAGGGGGTCGGTGAGCAGTACTTC. Residues: CASSPGQGVGEQYF. The whole variable domain, remainder taken from reference TRBV18 and TRBJ2-7, is NAGVMQNPRHLVRRRGQEARLRCSPMKGHSHVYWYRQLPEEGLKFMVYLQKENIIDESGMPKERFSAEFPKEGPSILRIQQVVRGDSAAYFCASSPGQGVGEQYFGPGTRLTVT.

This chain links TRBV11-2 with TRBJ1-2; a weak D match, TRBD1 (5 bases). The V gene lost 1 base and the J gene lost 4 bases, with 10 bases spanning the gap. CDR3 length: 14 amino acids. CDR1 and CDR2 from the germline V gene are SGHAT and FQNNGV. In DNA, the CDR3 is TGTGCCAGCAGCTTAGCTAGCGGGACCTATGGCTACACCTTC. Its protein is CASSLASGTYGYTF.